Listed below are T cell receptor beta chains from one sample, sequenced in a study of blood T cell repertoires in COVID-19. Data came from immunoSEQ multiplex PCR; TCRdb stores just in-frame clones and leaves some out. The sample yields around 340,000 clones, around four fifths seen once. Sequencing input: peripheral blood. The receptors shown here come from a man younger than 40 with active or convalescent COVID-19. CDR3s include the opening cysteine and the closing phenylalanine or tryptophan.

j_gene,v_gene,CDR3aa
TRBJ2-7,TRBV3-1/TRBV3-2,CASSQDSLTSRSYEQYF
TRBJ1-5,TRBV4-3,CASSLRQGIDQPQHF
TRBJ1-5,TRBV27,CASSTFYRGRNQPQHF
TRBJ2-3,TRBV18,CASSPTLVFGTDTQYF
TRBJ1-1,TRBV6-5,CASSRARGSTEAFF
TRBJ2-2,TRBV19,CASTASGGWNTGELFF
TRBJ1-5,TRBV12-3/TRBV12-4,CASSFNRQPQHF
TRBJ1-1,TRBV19,CASRARQGYTEAFF
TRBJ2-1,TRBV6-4,CASSETSGPINEQFF
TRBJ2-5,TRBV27,CASSLRGLAGVAQYF
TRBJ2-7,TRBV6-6,CASSYVHRLSYEQYF
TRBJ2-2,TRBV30,CAWSDVGGYTGELFF
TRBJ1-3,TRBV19,CASSMEQGYTIYF
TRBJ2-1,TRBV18,CASSQAGGRVNEQFF